This T cell receptor (beta chain) was sequenced during a study of shared clonotypes between healthy human individuals. General observations from the study: Richness estimates generally favored naive over memory subsets.

The authors distributed each subset's genomic DNA evenly over several immunoSEQ plates. Clones were sequenced by immunoSEQ multiplex PCR, and TCRdb holds only the in-frame ones, with some missing. The table has 100,000 to 120,000 clones, around 71% seen once. CDR3 length equals 15 residues. With V trimmed by 5 bases and J by 1 base, 8 bases remained unmatched. In germline, CDR1 is MDHEN, CDR2 SYDVKM. Comment on this clone: Its antigen is as yet unknown.

The TCR sequence derives from a woman younger than 45 in good health. The sample comprised memory CD8+ T cells sorted from blood. Subset meaning: CD45RO+ cells pooled with CCR7-negative TemRA cells. V and J are TRBV28 and TRBJ2-7; 7 bases agree with TRBD2. Written as DNA, the CDR3 is TGTGCCAGCAGTATTAGCGGGTTCCTTTCCTACGAGCAGTACTTC. It codes for CASSISGFLSYEQYF.